The next 32 T cell receptor beta chains were all read from a single sample in a study of graft-versus-host responses after intestinal transplantation. These receptors' antigens are unknown. Repertoires were generated with immunoSEQ multiplex PCR, while TCRdb's copy carries only in-frame clones and drops some. The sample includes more than 100,000 clones, approximately 95% of them seen just once. The starting material was unstimulated CD8+ T cells sorted from spleen or lymph node cells, obtained before intestinal transplant. The receptors shown here come from a human donor who received an intestinal transplant.

The gene calls are TRBV29-1 and TRBJ1-2, with 9 nucleotides matching TRBD1. The CDR3 consists of 13 residues. Germline CDR1 and CDR2: SQVTM and ANQGSEA. Trimming took 6 bases from V and 8 from J; bases not matched to a gene: 10. The CDR3 protein is CSVAPGTGNGYTF. CDR3 sequence (DNA): TGCAGCGTAGCCCCCGGGACAGGGAACGGCTACACCTTC.

This chain links TRBV11-2 with TRBJ1-1; 7 bases fit TRBD1. V lost 5 bases, J lost 0 bases, and 9 bases stayed unmatched. CDR3 size: 16 residues. Germline CDR1 SGHAT, CDR2 FQNNGV. CDR3 region: CASSDRVFGMNTEAFF. DNA for the CDR3: TGTGCCAGCAGCGACAGGGTATTCGGGATGAACACTGAAGCTTTCTTT.

This clone was seen only once. This sequence joins TRBV7-7 and TRBJ2-2, with D perhaps being TRBD1 or TRBD2 (5 bases each). CDR1 SSHAT and CDR2 FNYEAQ come from the germline V gene (reference sequence). The CDR3 is made up of 12 amino acids. CDR3 region: CASHGAAGELFF. CDR3 bases: TGTGCTAGCCACGGGGCGGCCGGGGAGCTGTTTTTT.

This sequence joins TRBV2 and TRBJ1-1, with 7 bases matching TRBD1. J gave up 0 bases and V 5 bases, and 6 bases lay outside the gene matches. Germline V gives CDR1 SNHLY, CDR2 FYNNEI. The CDR3 sequence is 15 residues long. The CDR3 DNA reads as TGTGCCAGCAGTTCCCAGACAGGGCTGAACACTGAAGCTTTCTTT. This codes for CASSSQTGLNTEAFF.

This chain joins TRBV5-1 and TRBJ2-7; a possible D gene is TRBD1 (6 bases). Trimming pared 4 bases from V and 3 bases from J, leaving 14 bases between. Germline V gene sequence: CDR1 SGHRS, CDR2 YFSETQ. The CDR3 runs 14 residues. CDR3: CASSPRGTVYEQYF. The CDR3 DNA sequence: TGCGCCAGCAGCCCAAGGGGGACGGTCTACGAGCAGTACTTC.

The chain couples TRBV27 to TRBJ2-7; maybe TRBD2 (5 bases). V lost 5 bases, J lost 6 bases, and 14 bases lay in between. This CDR3 is 13 amino acids long. In germline, CDR1 is MNHEY, CDR2 SMNVEV (reference sequence). CDR3 sequence reads: CASSSWAGTEQYF. CDR3 DNA: TGTGCCAGCAGTAGCTGGGCGGGCACCGAGCAGTACTTC.

The DNA of the CDR3 is TGTGCCAGCAGTTTCAGGGGGAGGAATGGCTACACCTTC. Translated, it gives CASSFRGRNGYTF. The rearrangement joins TRBV27 to TRBJ1-2, with 7 bases identical to TRBD1. CDR3 length: 13 residues. V shed 3 bases and J 6 bases; nucleotides not matched to a gene: 4. Germline V gene data show CDR1 as MNHEY and CDR2 as SMNVEV (reference sequence).

The V and J genes are TRBV4-1 and TRBJ2-7; D is ambiguous. Trimming took 4 bases from V and 0 from J, leaving 13 bases between them. Germline assignment: CDR1 MGHRA and CDR2 YSYEKL. This CDR3 has 15 amino acids. For the CDR3, the DNA is TGCGCCAGCAGCCTTATTGGCGTGAGCTCCTACGAGCAGTACTTC. This encodes CASSLIGVSSYEQYF.

The chain combines TRBV7-9 with TRBJ2-3, with 7 bases that match TRBD1. V shed 5 bases, J shed 2 bases, and the junction held 10 bases outside the gene matches. This CDR3 is built from 16 residues. Germline V gene data show CDR1 as SEHNR and CDR2 as FQNEAQ (reference sequence). DNA of the CDR3: TGTGCCAGCAGCCCCTTCGGGCAGGGGGACACAGATACGCAGTATTTT. Translated: CASSPFGQGDTDTQYF.

The chain recombines TRBV27 with TRBJ1-1, with 7 bases that match TRBD1. The length of the CDR3 is 13 residues. With V trimmed by 3 bases and J by 7 bases, 5 bases remained unmatched. Germline V CDR1 and CDR2: MNHEY, SMNVEV (reference sequence). This CDR3 is CASSFRGAIEAFF. CDR3 DNA: TGTGCCAGCAGTTTCAGGGGGGCAATTGAAGCTTTCTTT.

The chain couples TRBV7-3 to TRBJ2-5; the match to TRBD1 covers 11 bases. CDR1 is SGHTA and CDR2 is FQGTGA in the germline V gene. V shed 5 bases and J 6 bases; nucleotides not matched to a gene: 5. CDR3 length: 14 residues. DNA of the CDR3: TGTGCCAGCAGCCTCGGGACAGGGGGACAGACCCAGTACTTC. This codes for CASSLGTGGQTQYF.

This chain connects TRBV4-2 to TRBJ1-1, with no clear D. Germline CDR1 reads LGHNA; CDR2 reads YNFKEQ. Trimming pared 4 bases from V and 0 bases from J, leaving 12 bases between. The CDR3 is made up of 15 amino acids. The chain's CDR3 is CASSPSARMNTEAFF. The CDR3 DNA follows: TGTGCCAGCAGCCCGAGTGCGCGCATGAACACTGAAGCTTTCTTT.

The chain recombines TRBV27 with TRBJ1-1; no definite D call. Deletions cut 5 bases from V and 0 bases from J, with 4 bases between. The CDR3 contains 12 residues. Germline V gene data show CDR1 as MNHEY and CDR2 as SMNVEV (reference sequence). Written as DNA, the CDR3 is TGTGCCAGCAGTGGAGTGAACACTGAAGCTTTCTTT. Its translation: CASSGVNTEAFF.

The genes are TRBV6-5 and TRBJ2-3; D might be TRBD1 or TRBD2, each matching 5 bases. The CDR3 loop spans 16 amino acids. Trimming removed 0 bases from V and 0 bases from J, with 10 bases in between. From germline, CDR1 is MNHEY and CDR2 SVGAGI. The CDR3 coding sequence is TGTGCCAGCAGTTACTCCGGGGCAGAGAGCACAGATACGCAGTATTTT. Translating gives CASSYSGAESTDTQYF.

The J gene is TRBJ2-3, the V gene TRBV5-6; D is unresolved. CDR3 length: 14 amino acids. From germline, CDR1 is SGHDT and CDR2 YYEEEE. Trimming shortened V by 2 bases and J by 4 bases, and 11 bases separated the two germline ends. This CDR3 is CASSLPQAPDTQYF. For the CDR3, the DNA is TGTGCCAGCAGCTTACCGCAGGCTCCAGATACGCAGTATTTT.

This chain links TRBV6-1 with TRBJ2-7; TRBD1 matches at 7 bases. The CDR3 has 14 amino acids. The junction had 10 bases not matched to a gene; V was cut back by 7 bases and J by 4 bases. Germline lookup yields CDR1 MNHNS and CDR2 SASEGT. The CDR3 here is CASTRRDRPYEQYF. CDR3 coding DNA: TGTGCCAGCACACGTCGGGACAGACCGTACGAGCAGTACTTC.

V usage is TRBV15 and J usage is TRBJ2-7, with D possibly being TRBD1 (6 bases). V was trimmed by 5 bases and J by 2 bases, leaving 25 bases between them. In germline, CDR1 is LNHNV, CDR2 YYDKDF (reference sequence). The CDR3 spans 18 residues. Here the CDR3 reads CATSLGRDPLEGAYEQYF. The CDR3 nucleotides read TGTGCCACCAGCTTAGGTAGAGATCCACTAGAGGGGGCCTACGAGCAGTACTTC.

The chain carries TRBV28 and TRBJ2-6; D remains ambiguous. Germline assignment: CDR1 MDHEN and CDR2 SYDVKM. Between the trimmed V and J ends, which lost 5 bases and 4 bases, there was a span of 12 bases. CDR3 size: 15 residues. CDR3 amino acids: CASSQAEIGANVLTF. In nucleotides, the CDR3 is TGTGCCAGCAGTCAAGCCGAAATCGGGGCCAACGTCCTGACTTTC.

V gene TRBV27 combines with J gene TRBJ2-2; D possibly corresponds to TRBD2 (5 bases). The length of the CDR3 is 16 residues. The germline gives CDR1 MNHEY, CDR2 SMNVEV (reference sequence). V shed 3 bases and J shed 6 bases, with 17 bases lying between them. DNA of the CDR3: TGTGCCAGCAGTTTCCTTGGGCTAGCTGAGGCCGGGGAGCTGTTTTTT. Residues: CASSFLGLAEAGELFF.

This chain connects TRBV9 to TRBJ1-2; weak D call: TRBD1 (6 bases). Deletions cut 4 bases from V and 4 bases from J, with 11 bases between. This CDR3 has 13 amino acids. Germline V gene lookup returns CDR1 SGDLS and CDR2 YYNGEE. CDR3: CASSPGGAYGYTF. In DNA form, the CDR3 reads TGTGCCAGCAGCCCGGGGGGGGCCTATGGCTACACCTTC.

The chain links TRBV27 to TRBJ2-3; TRBD1 matches at 8 bases. The germline V gene encodes CDR1 MNHEY and CDR2 SMNVEV (reference sequence). The CDR3 is 17 residues long. Germline trimming cut 5 bases from V and 5 bases from J; bases unmatched to any gene: 15. CDR3 residues: CASSLHPRRTGKDTQYF. The CDR3 DNA follows: TGTGCCAGCAGTCTCCACCCCCGTAGGACAGGGAAAGATACGCAGTATTTT.

The chain joins TRBV7-9 to TRBJ1-5; 7 bases match TRBD1. Germline V gene data show CDR1 as SEHNR and CDR2 as FQNEAQ (reference sequence). The J segment lost 3 bases and the V segment lost 1 base, leaving 3 bases of the junction unmatched. The CDR3 is 15 residues long. DNA for the CDR3: TGTGCCAGCAGCTTAGGTGGGACAGTCAATCAGCCCCAGCATTTT. Its translation is CASSLGGTVNQPQHF.

CDR3: CATSRARLQETQYF. CDR3 sequence (DNA): TGTGCCACCAGCAGAGCACGACTCCAAGAGACCCAGTACTTC. The chain couples TRBV15 to TRBJ2-5; the D is unclear. Trimming left V 1 base short and J 1 base short, with 7 bases between. The CDR3 has 14 residues. In germline, CDR1 is LNHNV, CDR2 YYDKDF (reference sequence).

This chain uses TRBV28 with TRBJ1-4; D perhaps matches TRBD1 (5 bases). This CDR3 has 14 amino acids. V shed 7 bases and J shed 10 bases, with 19 bases lying between them. The germline gives CDR1 MDHEN, CDR2 SYDVKM. The CDR3 here is CASTPPRGGVKLFF. The CDR3 DNA is TGTGCCAGCACCCCTCCCCGGGGGGGGGTAAAACTGTTTTTT.

The J gene is TRBJ1-1, the V gene TRBV28; D might be TRBD1 (5 bases). CDR3 size: 20 residues. V was pared by 1 base and J by 2 bases, with 26 bases between. Looked up from germline, CDR1 is MDHEN and CDR2 is SYDVKM. For the CDR3, the DNA is TGTGCCAGCAGTTTATTAGGCAGGGAGGTTTCAGGGACTTTAAACACTGAAGCTTTCTTT. It yields the protein CASSLLGREVSGTLNTEAFF.

The chain joins TRBV19 to TRBJ2-3, with D perhaps matching TRBD1 or TRBD2 (5 bases each). This CDR3 is built from 13 residues. Germline lookup yields CDR1 LNHDA and CDR2 SQIVND (reference sequence). Trimming removed 7 bases at V and 3 bases at J, with 11 bases between. The CDR3: CASTPWGTDTQYF. CDR3 DNA: TGTGCCAGTACCCCTTGGGGGACAGATACGCAGTATTTT.

This sequence joins TRBV7-3 and TRBJ2-2, with 10 positions matching TRBD2. With V trimmed by 6 bases and J by 7 bases, 11 bases remained unmatched. Germline values: CDR1 SGHTA, CDR2 FQGTGA. CDR3 size: 16 residues. This CDR3 is CASRGSLAGVGGELFF. CDR3 DNA sequence: TGTGCCAGCAGGGGCTCTCTAGCGGGAGTAGGCGGGGAGCTGTTTTTT.

The chain employs TRBV15 and TRBJ2-1, with D possibly being TRBD2 (6 bases). Trimming cost V 4 bases and J 2 bases, with 18 bases left between them. The CDR3 is 17 residues long. Germline V CDR1 and CDR2: LNHNV, YYDKDF (reference sequence). For the CDR3, the DNA is TGTGCCACCAGCACTCCCCCTGAGCGGGTGACCTACAATGAGCAGTTCTTC. Translation: CATSTPPERVTYNEQFF.

The rearrangement joins TRBV27 to TRBJ1-5; unclear D gene. Germline V gene sequence: CDR1 MNHEY, CDR2 SMNVEV (reference sequence). The V and J ends lost 5 bases and 0 bases respectively, with 11 bases between them. CDR3 length: 15 residues. The CDR3 nucleotides are TGTGCCAGCAGTACAACAGCGTATAGCAATCAGCCCCAGCATTTT. Amino acids: CASSTTAYSNQPQHF.

The V and J genes are TRBV30 and TRBJ1-2; 7 bases are a match to TRBD1. Looked up from germline, CDR1 is GTSNPN and CDR2 is SVGIG (reference sequence). With V trimmed by 2 bases and J by 8 bases, 5 bases remained unmatched. The CDR3 contains 12 residues. This CDR3 is CAWSSGGWGYTF. CDR3 coding DNA: TGTGCCTGGAGTTCAGGGGGATGGGGCTACACCTTC.

The chain is built from TRBV9 and TRBJ2-2; D ambiguous. CDR1 is SGDLS and CDR2 is YYNGEE in the germline V gene. The length of the CDR3 is 12 residues. The germline V and J ends were trimmed by 7 bases and 4 bases, with 8 bases remaining between them. The CDR3 is CASRAGTGELFF. DNA for the CDR3: TGTGCCAGCCGCGCAGGCACCGGGGAGCTGTTTTTT.

In its sample, this clone was seen once. The chain joins TRBV4-1 to TRBJ1-1; 7 bases are shared with TRBD1. Germline V CDR1 and CDR2: MGHRA, YSYEKL. CDR3 length: 14 amino acids. Trimming removed 2 bases from V and 1 base from J; junction bases left unmatched: 1. DNA of the CDR3: TGCGCCAGCAGCCAAAGGACAGGGAACACTGAAGCTTTCTTT. It translates to CASSQRTGNTEAFF.